The 22 T cell receptor beta chains presented below share a single source sample, sequenced in a study of cytomegalovirus exposure and HLA in healthy donors (TCRdb year 2017). Libraries were prepared through the immunoSEQ multiplex PCR assay. What TCRdb holds here is the immuneACCESS table cut down to in-frame rearrangements. Part of the clones is not present; checked against another copy, under half of the missing clones reflect an unresolved V gene, and the others are unexplained. The sample has about 260,000 clones on record, about 90% of them singletons. The ten biggest clones cover just over 3% of the sample. The sequenced sample consisted of PBMCs. The source is a woman in her 30s in good health and CMV-seronegative.

This clone was detected a few times. This chain connects TRBV28 to TRBJ1-1, with no clear D. Germline V gene lookup returns CDR1 MDHEN and CDR2 SYDVKM. Deletions cut 7 bases from V and 4 bases from J, with 10 bases between. The CDR3 totals 12 residues. CDR3 coding DNA: TGTGCCAGCACCGTTTGGGGCACTGAAGCTTTCTTT. Residues: CASTVWGTEAFF.

J is TRBJ1-1 and V is TRBV6-1, with D hard to call. Germline V gene lookup returns CDR1 MNHNS and CDR2 SASEGT. This CDR3 spans 12 amino acids. Trimming removed 8 bases at V and 3 bases at J, with 10 bases between. The CDR3 is CASDNWDTEAFF. The CDR3 nucleotides read TGTGCCAGCGATAACTGGGACACTGAAGCTTTCTTT.

This rearrangement joins TRBV7-2 to TRBJ2-1, with a possible D match to TRBD1 (6 bases). The germline V and J ends were trimmed by 2 bases and 12 bases, with 8 bases remaining between them. The CDR3 is 11 residues long. Germline values: CDR1 SGHTA, CDR2 FQGNSA. CDR3 protein: CASSLLGGQFF. CDR3 nucleotide sequence: TGTGCCAGCAGCTTACTAGGGGGGCAGTTCTTC.

V gene TRBV2 combines with J gene TRBJ2-3; a possible D gene is TRBD1 (5 bases). Trimming left V 10 bases short and J 3 bases short, with 14 bases between. CDR1 SNHLY and CDR2 FYNNEI come from the germline V gene. The CDR3 runs to 13 residues. As DNA, the CDR3 is TGTGCCACCTTAGGCAGGGAAACAGATACGCAGTATTTT. Its protein product is CATLGRETDTQYF.

This clone was observed a single time. The gene calls are TRBV5-1 and TRBJ2-1; no definite D call. Germline assignment: CDR1 SGHRS and CDR2 YFSETQ. The CDR3 runs 13 residues. With 2 bases removed from V and 5 bases from J, the gap between germline ends came to 8 bases. This CDR3 is CASSLRGDNEQFF. The CDR3 region has the DNA TGCGCCAGCAGCTTACGTGGAGACAATGAGCAGTTCTTC.

The rearrangement uses TRBV4-1 and TRBJ2-5; D might be TRBD2 (6 bases). V was cut by 5 bases and J by 4 bases, with 17 bases left in between. This CDR3 contains 15 residues. The germline V gene encodes CDR1 MGHRA and CDR2 YSYEKL. The CDR3 DNA reads as TGCGCCAGCAGCAAGTCCCCGGGAGAAGGAGAGACCCAGTACTTC. Protein: CASSKSPGEGETQYF.

The gene calls are TRBV4-3 and TRBJ2-7; D uncertain. CDR1 is LGHNA, CDR2 YSLEER, per germline. The CDR3 has 14 residues. V lost 1 base and J 6 bases, leaving 13 bases between the germline ends. CDR3 sequence reads: CASSQGVAVSEQYF. The CDR3 region has the DNA TGCGCCAGCAGCCAAGGAGTAGCTGTAAGCGAGCAGTACTTC.

This clone was recorded only once. V gene TRBV27 combines with J gene TRBJ2-3; possible D gene TRBD1, 5 bases. This CDR3 comprises 15 residues. Germline CDR1 is MNHEY and CDR2 is SMNVEV (reference sequence). V was pared by 6 bases and J by 2 bases, with 15 bases between. CDR3: CASSPSGQLTDTQYF. The CDR3 nucleotides are TGTGCCAGCAGCCCGTCAGGGCAGCTCACAGATACGCAGTATTTT.

This sequence joins TRBV2 and TRBJ1-2, with D unclear. V lost 4 bases and J lost 8, with 5 bases in between. The CDR3 length is 10 residues. CDR1 and CDR2 (germline): SNHLY, FYNNEI. The CDR3 DNA sequence: TGTGCCAGCAGTGGGGTAGGCTACACCTTC. The encoded protein is CASSGVGYTF.

This clone has a handful of counts. CDR3 sequence (DNA): TGCGCCAGCAGCCAAGGGACAGGGAGCTCCTACGAGCAGTACTTC. Its protein is CASSQGTGSSYEQYF. The rearrangement uses TRBV4-1 and TRBJ2-7, with TRBD1 matching 8 bases. Germline CDR1 MGHRA, CDR2 YSYEKL. Trimming removed 1 base from V and 0 bases from J; junction bases left unmatched: 2. CDR3 length: 15 residues.

This clone was found a few times. This rearrangement joins TRBV5-6 to TRBJ2-3; 9 bases fit TRBD2. The CDR3 extends over 15 amino acids. Unmatched junction bases numbered 4, after V lost 4 bases and J lost 1 base. The V gene's germline CDR1 is SGHDT and CDR2 YYEEEE. In nucleotides, the CDR3 is TGTGCCAGCAGCACACTAGCGGGCGGCACAGATACGCAGTATTTT. It codes for CASSTLAGGTDTQYF.

As to this clone: At the DNA level, this CDR3 is encoded by other sequences in the same sample as well. CDR3 bases: TGTGCCAGCAGCTTAGGCGCCTCCTACAATGAGCAGTTCTTC. Its translation is CASSLGASYNEQFF. This rearrangement joins TRBV11-2 to TRBJ2-1; D remains ambiguous. This CDR3 has 14 amino acids. Trimming left V 1 base short and J 0 bases short, with 4 bases between. The germline V gene has CDR1 SGHAT and CDR2 FQNNGV.

The chain recombines TRBV7-9 with TRBJ2-5; D perhaps matches TRBD2 (7 bases). V shed 3 bases and J shed 0 bases, with 23 bases lying between them. The CDR3 sequence is 19 residues long. Per germline, CDR1 SEHNR and CDR2 FQNEAQ (reference sequence). In nucleotides, the CDR3 is TGTGCCAGCAGCTTTGGGGAGAGGGGGAGGGCCGCGGACCAAGAGACCCAGTACTTC. Its translation is CASSFGERGRAADQETQYF.

V and J are TRBV6-4 and TRBJ2-7; 8 bases are shared with TRBD1. The CDR3 length is 16 residues. V was pared by 2 bases and J by 4 bases, with 10 bases of the junction left unmatched. Germline V gene sequence: CDR1 MRHNA, CDR2 SNTAGT. CDR3 bases: TGTGCCAGCAGTGACACCCGGACAGGGACGGTTTACGAGCAGTACTTC. Translated: CASSDTRTGTVYEQYF.

The V gene is TRBV5-6, the J gene TRBJ1-5; 7 bases align to TRBD1. This CDR3 contains 16 residues. Germline V lookup: CDR1 SGHDT, CDR2 YYEEEE. After removal of 7 bases from V and 0 bases from J, the junction contained 10 bases not matched to a gene. Here the CDR3 DNA reads TGTGCCAGCGGTCTATACAGGGGTGGTAGCAATCAGCCCCAGCATTTT. It codes for CASGLYRGGSNQPQHF.

J is TRBJ2-7 and V is TRBV7-9; TRBD1 matches at 9 bases. V shed 8 bases and J 2 bases; nucleotides not matched to a gene: 1. The V gene's germline CDR1 is SEHNR and CDR2 FQNEAQ (reference sequence). The CDR3 length is 12 residues. This CDR3 is CASGTGTYEQYF. In nucleotides, the CDR3 is TGTGCCAGCGGGACAGGGACCTACGAGCAGTACTTC.

The chain has TRBV6-4 and TRBJ2-7, with 10 nucleotides matching TRBD2. Germline trimming cut 2 bases from V and 5 bases from J; bases unmatched to any gene: 6. The CDR3 runs 15 residues. Looked up from germline, CDR1 is MRHNA and CDR2 is SNTAGT. Here the CDR3 reads CASSDSLAGVDEQYF. The CDR3 nucleotides read TGTGCCAGCAGTGACAGCCTAGCGGGAGTAGACGAGCAGTACTTC.

The chain carries TRBV6-7 and TRBJ2-5; D is perhaps TRBD2 (5 bases). TRBV6-7 is treated as an ORF (open reading frame) with a function not yet certain. The CDR3 runs to 16 residues. The V end was cut by 2 bases, the J end by 2 bases, with 15 bases between. CDR3 bases: TGTGCCAGCAGTTACCCTGGCGGGCAGACGCAAGAGACCCAGTACTTC. Translation: CASSYPGGQTQETQYF.

The genes are TRBV28 and TRBJ1-2; D remains ambiguous. The germline V gene encodes CDR1 MDHEN and CDR2 SYDVKM. V lost 5 bases and J 8 bases, leaving 24 bases between the germline ends. The CDR3 is 16 amino acids. The CDR3 bases are TGTGCCAGCAGTCCGTACACGTTAGGGATTCGCAACGGCTACACCTTC. Amino acid sequence: CASSPYTLGIRNGYTF.

The sample holds a few counts of this clone. The rearrangement uses TRBV7-9 and TRBJ1-2; TRBD1 matches at 7 bases. Trimming took 5 bases from V and 2 from J; bases not matched to a gene: 14. Germline-derived CDR1 and CDR2 are SEHNR and FQNEAQ (reference sequence). The CDR3 spans 17 residues. The CDR3 reads CASSPGGTAFSNYGYTF. The CDR3 coding sequence is TGTGCCAGCAGCCCAGGGGGGACAGCTTTTTCGAACTATGGCTACACCTTC.

The rearrangement links TRBV7-9 to TRBJ2-7; D remains ambiguous. Germline assignment: CDR1 SEHNR and CDR2 FQNEAQ (reference sequence). V lost 3 bases to trimming and J lost 6 bases, with 9 bases between them. There are 12 residues in the CDR3. The CDR3 spells CASSFGSGEQYF. The CDR3, as DNA: TGTGCCAGCAGCTTCGGGTCTGGCGAGCAGTACTTC.

The V call is TRBV18, the J call TRBJ2-1, with D perhaps matching TRBD2 (5 bases). The V gene's germline CDR1 is KGHSH and CDR2 LQKENI. The V end lost 1 base, the J end lost 0 bases, and 10 bases lay between the germline ends. This CDR3 contains 16 residues. In DNA, the CDR3 is TGTGCCAGCTCACCACAGCGGCCCAGCTCCTACAATGAGCAGTTCTTC. Translated: CASSPQRPSSYNEQFF.